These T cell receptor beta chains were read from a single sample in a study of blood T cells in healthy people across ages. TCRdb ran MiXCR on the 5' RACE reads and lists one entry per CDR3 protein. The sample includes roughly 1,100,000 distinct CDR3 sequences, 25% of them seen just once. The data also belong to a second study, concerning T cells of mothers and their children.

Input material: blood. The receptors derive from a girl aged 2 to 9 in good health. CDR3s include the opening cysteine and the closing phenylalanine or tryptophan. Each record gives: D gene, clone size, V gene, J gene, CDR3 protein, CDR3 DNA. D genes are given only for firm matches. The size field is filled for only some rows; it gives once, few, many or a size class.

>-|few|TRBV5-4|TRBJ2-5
CASSPTRAARETQYF
TGTGCCAGCAGTCCAACAAGGGCAGCGAGAGAGACCCAGTACTTC
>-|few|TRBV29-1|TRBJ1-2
CSVEEGPDYTF
TGCAGCGTTGAAGAGGGGCCGGACTACACCTTC
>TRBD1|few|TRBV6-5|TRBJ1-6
CASSSYRDSDRSPLHF
TGTGCCAGCAGTTCATACCGGGACAGCGACCGTTCACCCCTCCACTTT
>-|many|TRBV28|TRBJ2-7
CASSFGTVSYEQYF
TGTGCCAGCAGTTTTGGGACGGTCTCCTACGAGCAGTACTTC
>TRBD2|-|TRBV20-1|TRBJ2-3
CSAGEVTGGPGTDTQYF
TGCAGTGCCGGAGAGGTAACGGGGGGGCCAGGAACAGATACGCAGTATTTT
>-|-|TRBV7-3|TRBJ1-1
CASSPDRQATTEAFF
TGTGCCAGCAGCCCAGACCGACAGGCTACTACTGAAGCTTTCTTT
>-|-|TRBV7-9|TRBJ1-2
CASSLGATGGYTF
TGTGCCAGCAGCTTAGGGGCGACGGGAGGCTACACCTTC
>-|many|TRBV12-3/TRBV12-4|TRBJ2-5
CASSFPGQETQYF
TGCGCCAGCAGCTTTCCAGGGCAGGAGACCCAGTACTTC
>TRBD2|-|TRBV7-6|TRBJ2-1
CASSLAISGGASDGEQFF
TGTGCCAGCAGCTTGGCAATTAGCGGGGGGGCTAGCGATGGTGAGCAGTTCTTC
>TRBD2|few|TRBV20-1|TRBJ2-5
CSARGTLAGRGWKTQYF
TGCAGTGCTAGAGGCACTTTAGCGGGTCGGGGGTGGAAGACCCAGTACTTC
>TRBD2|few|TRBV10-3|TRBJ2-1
CAISLAGGSSYNEQFF
TGTGCCATCAGTCTAGCGGGAGGGAGCTCCTACAATGAGCAGTTCTTC
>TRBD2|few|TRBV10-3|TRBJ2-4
CAISESGGGNPNIQYF
TGTGCCATCAGTGAGTCGGGGGGAGGGAATCCAAACATTCAGTACTTC
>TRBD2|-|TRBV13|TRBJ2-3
CASSLNTERGPTDTQYF
TGTGCCAGCAGTTTAAATACTGAGCGGGGGCCTACAGATACGCAGTATTTT
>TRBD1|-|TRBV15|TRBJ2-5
CATSSPGQGKETQYF
TGTGCCACCAGCAGCCCGGGACAGGGGAAAGAGACCCAGTACTTC
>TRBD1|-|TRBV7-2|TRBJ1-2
CASSLSGTGGGYGYTF
TGTGCCAGCAGCTTATCCGGGACAGGGGGCGGGTATGGCTACACCTTC
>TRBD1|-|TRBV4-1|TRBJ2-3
CASSFRDRGLPDTQYF
TGCGCCAGCAGCTTCCGGGACAGGGGGCTTCCAGATACGCAGTATTTT
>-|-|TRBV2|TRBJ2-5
CASSALALETQYF
TGTGCCAGCAGTGCCCTAGCTTTGGAGACCCAGTACTTC
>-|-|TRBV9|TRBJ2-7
CASSVGIAGYEQYF
TGTGCCAGCAGTGTCGGAATCGCTGGCTACGAGCAGTACTTC
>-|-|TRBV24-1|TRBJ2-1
CATSMPTSHSYNEQFF
TGTGCCACCAGTATGCCGACGTCTCACTCCTACAATGAGCAGTTCTTC
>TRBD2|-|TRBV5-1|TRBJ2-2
CASSLLWEGPGELFF
TGCGCCAGCAGCTTGTTATGGGAGGGTCCCGGGGAGCTGTTTTTT
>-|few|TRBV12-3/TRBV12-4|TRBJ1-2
CASISHEGSYGYTF
TGTGCCAGCATTAGCCACGAAGGATCCTATGGCTACACCTTC
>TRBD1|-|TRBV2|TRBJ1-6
CASLDRETDNSPLHF
TGTGCCAGCCTGGACAGGGAAACAGATAATTCACCCCTCCACTTT
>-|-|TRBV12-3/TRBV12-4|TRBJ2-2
CASSFWLENTGELFF
TGTGCCAGCAGTTTCTGGCTAGAGAACACCGGGGAGCTGTTTTTT
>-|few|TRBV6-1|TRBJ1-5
CASSERGGGNQPQHF
TGTGCCAGCAGTGAGAGGGGAGGGGGCAATCAGCCCCAGCATTTT
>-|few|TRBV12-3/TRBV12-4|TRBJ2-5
CASSWGGSLGYF
TGTGCCAGCAGTTGGGGTGGCTCGCTGGGGTACTTC
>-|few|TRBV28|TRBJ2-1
CATGAGHNEQFF
TGTGCCACGGGGGCTGGACACAATGAGCAGTTCTTC
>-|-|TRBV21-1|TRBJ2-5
CASSKAVFQETQYF
TGTGCCAGCAGCAAAGCGGTCTTCCAAGAGACCCAGTACTTC
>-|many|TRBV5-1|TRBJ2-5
CAARQDQETQYF
TGCGCCGCTCGACAGGATCAAGAGACCCAGTACTTC